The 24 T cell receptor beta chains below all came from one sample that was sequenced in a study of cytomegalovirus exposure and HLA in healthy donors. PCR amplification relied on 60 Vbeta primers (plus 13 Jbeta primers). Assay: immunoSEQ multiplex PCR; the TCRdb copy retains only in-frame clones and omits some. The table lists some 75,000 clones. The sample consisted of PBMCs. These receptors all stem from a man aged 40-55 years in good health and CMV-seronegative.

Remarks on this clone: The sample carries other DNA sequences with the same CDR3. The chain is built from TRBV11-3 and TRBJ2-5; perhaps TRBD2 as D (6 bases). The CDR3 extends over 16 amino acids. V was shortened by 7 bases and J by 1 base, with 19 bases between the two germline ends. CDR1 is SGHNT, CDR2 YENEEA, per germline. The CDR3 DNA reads TGTGCCAGCAAACCAAGGAGGGGATCCCTCCAAGAGACCCAGTACTTC. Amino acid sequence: CASKPRRGSLQETQYF.

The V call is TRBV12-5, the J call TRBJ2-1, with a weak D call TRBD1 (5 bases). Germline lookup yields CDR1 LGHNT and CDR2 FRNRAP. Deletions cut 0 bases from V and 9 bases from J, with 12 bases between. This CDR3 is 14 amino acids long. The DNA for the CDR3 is TGTGCTAGTGGTTTGGTAAGGGAAGGGGCTGAGCAGTTCTTC. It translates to CASGLVREGAEQFF. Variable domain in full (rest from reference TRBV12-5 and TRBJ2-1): DARVTQTPRHKVTEMGQEVTMRCQPILGHNTVFWYRQTMMQGLELLAYFRNRAPLDDSGMPKDRFSAEMPDATLATLKIQPSEPRDSAVYFCASGLVREGAEQFFGPGTRLTVL.

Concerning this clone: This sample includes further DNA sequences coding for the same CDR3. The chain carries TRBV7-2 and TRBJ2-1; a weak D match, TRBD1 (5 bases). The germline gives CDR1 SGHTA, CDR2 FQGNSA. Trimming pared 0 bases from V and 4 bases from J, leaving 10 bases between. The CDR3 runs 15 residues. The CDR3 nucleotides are TGTGCCAGCAGCTTAGCGTTCGGACAATACAATGAGCAGTTCTTC. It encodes CASSLAFGQYNEQFF.

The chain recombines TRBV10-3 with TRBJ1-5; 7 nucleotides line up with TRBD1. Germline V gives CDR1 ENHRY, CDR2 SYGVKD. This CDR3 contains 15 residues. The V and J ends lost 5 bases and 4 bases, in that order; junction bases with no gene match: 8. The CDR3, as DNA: TGTGCCATCAGTAAAGCCGGGACAGAGAATCAGCCCCAGCATTTT. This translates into CAISKAGTENQPQHF.

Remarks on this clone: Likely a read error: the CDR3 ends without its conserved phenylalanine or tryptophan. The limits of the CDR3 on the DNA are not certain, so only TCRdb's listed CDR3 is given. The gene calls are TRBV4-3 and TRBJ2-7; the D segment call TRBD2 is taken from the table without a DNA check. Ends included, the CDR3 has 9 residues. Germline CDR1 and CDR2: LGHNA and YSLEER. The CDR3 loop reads CASSQVGGI.

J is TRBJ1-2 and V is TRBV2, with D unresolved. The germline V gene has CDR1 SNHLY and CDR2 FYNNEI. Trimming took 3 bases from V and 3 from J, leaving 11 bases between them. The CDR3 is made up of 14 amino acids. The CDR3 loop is CASSELLRDYGYTF. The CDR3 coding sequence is TGTGCCAGCAGTGAGCTTCTTCGGGACTATGGCTACACCTTC.

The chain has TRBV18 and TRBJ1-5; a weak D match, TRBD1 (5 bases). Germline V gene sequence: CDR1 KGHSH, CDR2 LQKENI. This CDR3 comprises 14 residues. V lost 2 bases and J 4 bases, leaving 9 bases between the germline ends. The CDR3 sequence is CASSPIQANQPQHF. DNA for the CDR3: TGTGCCAGCTCACCAATACAGGCAAATCAGCCCCAGCATTTT.

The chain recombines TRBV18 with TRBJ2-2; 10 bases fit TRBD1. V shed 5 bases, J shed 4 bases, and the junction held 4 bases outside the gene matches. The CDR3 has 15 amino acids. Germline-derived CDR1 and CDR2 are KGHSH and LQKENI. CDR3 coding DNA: TGTGCCAGCTCAGAGGACAGGGGGTTCACCGGGGAGCTGTTTTTT. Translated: CASSEDRGFTGELFF.

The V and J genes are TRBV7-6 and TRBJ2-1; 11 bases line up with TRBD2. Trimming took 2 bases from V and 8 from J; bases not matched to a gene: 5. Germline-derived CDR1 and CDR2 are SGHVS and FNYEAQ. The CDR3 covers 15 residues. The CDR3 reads CASSLTSGRAHEQFF. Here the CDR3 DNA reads TGTGCCAGCAGCTTAACTAGCGGGAGAGCCCATGAGCAGTTCTTC.

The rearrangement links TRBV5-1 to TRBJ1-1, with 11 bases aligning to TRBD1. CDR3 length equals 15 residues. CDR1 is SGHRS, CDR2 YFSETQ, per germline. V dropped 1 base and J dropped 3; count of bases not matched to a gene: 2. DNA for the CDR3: TGCGCCAGCAGCTTGATGGGACAGGGGGACACTGAAGCTTTCTTT. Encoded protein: CASSLMGQGDTEAFF.

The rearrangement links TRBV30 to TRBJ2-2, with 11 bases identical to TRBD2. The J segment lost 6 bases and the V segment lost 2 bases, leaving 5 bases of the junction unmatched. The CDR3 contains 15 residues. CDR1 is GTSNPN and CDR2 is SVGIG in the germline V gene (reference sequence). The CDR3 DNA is TGTGCCTGGAGTATCATAGCGGGAGGGCCCGGGGAGCTGTTTTTT. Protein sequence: CAWSIIAGGPGELFF. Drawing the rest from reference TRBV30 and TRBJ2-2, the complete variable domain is SQTIHQWPATLVQPVGSPLSLECTVEGTSNPNLYWYRQAAGRGLQLLFYSVGIGQISSEVPQNLSASRPQDRQFILSSKKLLLSDSGFYLCAWSIIAGGPGELFFGEGSRLTVL.

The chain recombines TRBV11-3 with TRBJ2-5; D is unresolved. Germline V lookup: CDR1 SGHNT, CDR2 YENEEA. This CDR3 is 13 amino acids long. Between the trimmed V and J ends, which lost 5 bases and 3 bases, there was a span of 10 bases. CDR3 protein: CASSSVSEETQYF. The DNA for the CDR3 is TGTGCCAGCAGCAGCGTCTCAGAAGAGACCCAGTACTTC.

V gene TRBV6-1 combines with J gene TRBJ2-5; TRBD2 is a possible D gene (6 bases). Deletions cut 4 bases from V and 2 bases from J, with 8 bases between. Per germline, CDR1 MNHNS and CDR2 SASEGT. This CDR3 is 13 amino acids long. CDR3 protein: CASSGAGQETQYF. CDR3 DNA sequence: TGTGCCAGCAGTGGGGCGGGGCAAGAGACCCAGTACTTC.

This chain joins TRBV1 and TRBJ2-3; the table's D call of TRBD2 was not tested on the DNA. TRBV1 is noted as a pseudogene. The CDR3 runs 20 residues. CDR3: CTSSQDWGTSDDSGTDTQYF. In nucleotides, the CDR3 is TGCACCAGCAGCCAAGATTGGGGGACTAGCGATGATTCCGGTACAGATACGCAGTATTTT.

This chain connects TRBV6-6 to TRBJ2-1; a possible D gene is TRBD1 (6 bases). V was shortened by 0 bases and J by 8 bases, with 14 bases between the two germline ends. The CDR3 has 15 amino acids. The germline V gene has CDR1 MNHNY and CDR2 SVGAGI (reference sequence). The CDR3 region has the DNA TGTGCCAGCAGTTACTCAAGGGACAAGTGGGATGAGCAGTTCTTC. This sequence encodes CASSYSRDKWDEQFF.

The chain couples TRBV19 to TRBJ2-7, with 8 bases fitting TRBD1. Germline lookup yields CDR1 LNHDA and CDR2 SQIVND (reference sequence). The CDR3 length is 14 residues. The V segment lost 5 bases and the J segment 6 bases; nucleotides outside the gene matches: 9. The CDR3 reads CASSPGGLVSEQYF. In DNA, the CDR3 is TGTGCCAGTAGTCCAGGGGGCCTGGTCAGCGAGCAGTACTTC.

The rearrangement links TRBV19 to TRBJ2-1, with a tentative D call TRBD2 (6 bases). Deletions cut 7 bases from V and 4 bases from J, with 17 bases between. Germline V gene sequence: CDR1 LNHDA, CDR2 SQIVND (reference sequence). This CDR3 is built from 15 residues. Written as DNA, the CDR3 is TGTGCCAGTAAACCGGCTAGCGAACCATACAATGAGCAGTTCTTC. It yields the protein CASKPASEPYNEQFF. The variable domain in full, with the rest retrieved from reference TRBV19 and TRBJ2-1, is DGGITQSPKYLFRKEGQNVTLSCEQNLNHDAMYWYRQDPGQGLRLIYYSQIVNDFQKGDIAEGYSVSREKKESFPLTVTSAQKNPTAFYLCASKPASEPYNEQFFGPGTRLTVL.

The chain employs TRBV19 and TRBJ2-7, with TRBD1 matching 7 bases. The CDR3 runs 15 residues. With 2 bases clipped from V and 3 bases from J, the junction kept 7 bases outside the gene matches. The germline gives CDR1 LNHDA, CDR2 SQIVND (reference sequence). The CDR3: CASSIRQGGYYEQYF. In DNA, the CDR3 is TGTGCCAGTAGTATAAGACAGGGTGGTTACTACGAGCAGTACTTC.

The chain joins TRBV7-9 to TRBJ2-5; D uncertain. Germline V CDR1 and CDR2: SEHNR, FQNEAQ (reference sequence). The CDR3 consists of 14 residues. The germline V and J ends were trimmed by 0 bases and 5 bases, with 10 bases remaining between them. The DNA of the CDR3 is TGTGCCAGCAGCTTAGCCCCTATCCGGGAGACCCAGTACTTC. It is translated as CASSLAPIRETQYF.

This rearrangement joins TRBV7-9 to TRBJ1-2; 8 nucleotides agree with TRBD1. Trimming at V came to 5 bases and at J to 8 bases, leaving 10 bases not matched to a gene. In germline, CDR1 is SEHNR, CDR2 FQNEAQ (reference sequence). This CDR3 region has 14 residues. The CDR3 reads CASSRGDRIGGYTF. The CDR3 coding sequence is TGTGCCAGCAGCAGGGGGGACAGGATCGGGGGCTACACCTTC.

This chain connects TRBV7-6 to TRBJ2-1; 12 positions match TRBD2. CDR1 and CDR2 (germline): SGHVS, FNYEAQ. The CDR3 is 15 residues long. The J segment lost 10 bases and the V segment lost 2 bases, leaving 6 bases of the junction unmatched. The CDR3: CASSLLAGGLGEQFF. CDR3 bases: TGTGCCAGCAGCTTACTAGCGGGAGGGCTAGGCGAGCAGTTCTTC.

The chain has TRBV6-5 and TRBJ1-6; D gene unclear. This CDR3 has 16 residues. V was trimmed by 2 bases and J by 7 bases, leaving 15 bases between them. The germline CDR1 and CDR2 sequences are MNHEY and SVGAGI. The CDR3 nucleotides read TGTGCCAGCAGTTACCAGCCGGCAGTCGGGAATTCACCCCTCCACTTT. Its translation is CASSYQPAVGNSPLHF.

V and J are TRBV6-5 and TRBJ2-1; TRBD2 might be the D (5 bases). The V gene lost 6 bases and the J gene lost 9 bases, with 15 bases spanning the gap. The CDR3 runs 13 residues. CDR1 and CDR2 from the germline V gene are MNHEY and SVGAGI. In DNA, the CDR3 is TGTGCCAGCAGCTTCTCCGGGAAGGGTGAGCAGTTCTTC. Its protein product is CASSFSGKGEQFF.

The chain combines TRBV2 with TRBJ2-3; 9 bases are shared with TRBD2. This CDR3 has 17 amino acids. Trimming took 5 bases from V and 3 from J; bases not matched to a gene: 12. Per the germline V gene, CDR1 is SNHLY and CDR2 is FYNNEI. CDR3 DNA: TGTGCCAGCAGTAAAGGTAGCGGGGGCCTTAGGACAGATACGCAGTATTTT. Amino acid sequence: CASSKGSGGLRTDTQYF.